One T cell receptor (beta chain) is described in this entry. The germline gene is not matched at one end of the junction; a read error may be the cause. These data come from a study of shared clonotypes between healthy human individuals. CDR3 length: 16 residues. Germline V lookup: CDR1 SSHAT, CDR2 FNYEAQ (reference sequence). TCRdb's table, derived via immunoSEQ multiplex PCR, lists solely in-frame clones and lacks some. The sample contains about 1 million clones, around 74% of which appear only once. The sequence was obtained from a man aged 18-30 years in good health. The chain joins TRBV7-7 to TRBJ2-5; 9 nucleotides align to TRBD2. Sequencing was done on a sample of memory CD4+ T cells sorted from blood. The subset denotes: CD45RA-negative fraction. CDR3 nucleotides: TGTGCTAGCAGCCAAACCTTTGCGGGAGGGGCGGAGACCCAGTACTTC. Encoded protein: CASSQTFAGGAETQYF.